The 9 T cell receptor beta chains reported below all come from one sample, sequenced in a study of blood T cell repertoires in COVID-19. Assay used: immunoSEQ multiplex PCR; TCRdb lists only in-frame clones, some missing. The sample yields 250,000 to 300,000 clones, 85% to 90% seen once. Sequenced input: peripheral blood. The source of these receptors is a woman aged 45-60 years with COVID-19, enrolled during active disease.

The V and J genes are TRBV27 and TRBJ2-6; 7 positions agree with TRBD1. Germline trimming cut 3 bases from V and 0 bases from J; bases unmatched to any gene: 5. This CDR3 has 17 residues. Looked up from germline, CDR1 is MNHEY and CDR2 is SMNVEV (reference sequence). The CDR3 sequence: CASSLGQLVSGANVLTF. In DNA form, the CDR3 reads TGTGCCAGCAGTTTGGGACAGCTAGTCTCTGGGGCCAACGTCCTGACTTTC.

The CDR3 bases are TGTGCCAGCAGCTCCGGGATGAATTACTATGGCTACACCTTC. Amino acids: CASSSGMNYYGYTF. The chain carries TRBV11-2 and TRBJ1-2; D gene ambiguous. CDR3 length: 14 amino acids. Germline CDR1 is SGHAT and CDR2 is FQNNGV. V gave up 4 bases and J gave up 3 bases, with 12 bases separating them.

The CDR3 sequence is CASSLAGTSIYNEQFF. CDR3 in DNA: TGTGCCAGCAGTTTGGCCGGGACTAGCATCTACAATGAGCAGTTCTTC. V and J are TRBV27 and TRBJ2-1; TRBD2 aligns across 9 bases. Germline V gene sequence: CDR1 MNHEY, CDR2 SMNVEV (reference sequence). The CDR3 contains 16 residues. The ends lost 3 bases at V and 3 bases at J; junction bases unmatched: 6.

The J gene is TRBJ1-1, the V gene TRBV10-1; no reliable D call. V was clipped by 6 bases and J by 5 bases, with 28 bases between them. The CDR3 runs 18 residues. Germline assignment: CDR1 WNHNN and CDR2 SYGVQD (reference sequence). CDR3 bases: TGCGCCAGCAGCGAATCTTTGCGGACGTCGGTAGCGTCGACTGAAGCTTTCTTT. Translating gives CASSESLRTSVASTEAFF.

The chain has TRBV19 and TRBJ2-5; 10 bases fit TRBD2. V lost 3 bases and J lost 6; bases outside the gene matches: 10. CDR1 LNHDA and CDR2 SQIVND come from the germline V gene (reference sequence). The CDR3 runs to 16 residues. The CDR3 loop is CASSIQAGGPGKTQYF. CDR3 nucleotide sequence: TGTGCCAGTAGTATCCAAGCGGGAGGGCCGGGAAAGACCCAGTACTTC.

The rearrangement joins TRBV2 to TRBJ1-2; D may be TRBD1 (6 bases). Per germline, CDR1 SNHLY and CDR2 FYNNEI. With 10 bases removed from V and 0 bases from J, the gap between germline ends came to 15 bases. The CDR3 is made up of 14 amino acids. The DNA for the CDR3 is TGTGCCACTTCCGGACAGACAGCTAACTATGGCTACACCTTC. This gives the protein CATSGQTANYGYTF.

This rearrangement joins TRBV6-2 or TRBV6-3 to TRBJ2-3; TRBD1 is a possible D gene (5 bases). The CDR3 runs 16 residues. CDR1 and CDR2 (germline): MNHEY, SVGEGT. Trimming removed 5 bases at V and 4 bases at J, with 19 bases between. As DNA, the CDR3 is TGTGCCAGCAGTCCCTATTCGACAGCAAACTCAGATACGCAGTATTTT. Translation gives CASSPYSTANSDTQYF.

A single count supports this clone. The chain has TRBV12-3 or TRBV12-4 and TRBJ2-7, with D unresolved. The CDR3 spans 12 residues. The germline V and J ends were trimmed by 3 bases and 6 bases, with 9 bases remaining between them. CDR3 region: CASSLAPFEQYF. In nucleotides, the CDR3 is TGTGCCAGCAGTTTGGCCCCCTTCGAGCAGTACTTC.

V gene TRBV6-5 combines with J gene TRBJ2-1; 9 bases line up with TRBD1. The CDR3 is 16 amino acids. CDR1 is MNHEY, CDR2 SVGAGI, per germline. V lost 2 bases to trimming and J lost 5 bases; unmatched junction nucleotides: 7. CDR3 amino acids: CASSYARDREDNEQFF. The DNA of the CDR3 is TGTGCCAGCAGTTACGCGCGGGACAGGGAGGACAATGAGCAGTTCTTC.